One and the same sample provided the 25 T cell receptor beta chains below, sequenced in a study of blood T cell repertoires in COVID-19. TCRdb keeps only in-frame clones here, not all; method: immunoSEQ multiplex PCR. Of more than 250,000 clones in the sample, roughly 82% were seen once. The specimen sequenced was peripheral blood. These receptors all come from a woman in her forties or fifties with acute or convalescent COVID-19.

V usage is TRBV5-1 and J usage is TRBJ2-3; no clear D. The CDR3 is made up of 14 amino acids. Trimming stripped 0 bases from V and 2 bases from J, with 7 bases between. Germline CDR1 and CDR2: SGHRS and YFSETQ. CDR3 amino acids: CASSLATLTDTQYF. The CDR3 region has the DNA TGCGCCAGCAGCTTGGCAACTCTCACAGATACGCAGTATTTT.

The chain joins TRBV3-1 (or the pseudogene TRBV3-2) to TRBJ2-5; TRBD1 might be the D (6 bases). V lost 5 bases, J lost 2 bases, and 33 bases lay in between. CDR1 and CDR2 from the germline V gene are LGHDT and YNNKEL (reference sequence). CDR3 length: 21 residues. Here the CDR3 reads CASSSDMFRNEIQGPQETQYF. CDR3 in DNA: TGTGCCAGCAGCTCAGATATGTTCCGAAACGAGATACAGGGACCTCAAGAGACCCAGTACTTC.

The rearrangement uses TRBV6-2 or TRBV6-3 and TRBJ2-4; D is ambiguous. Trimming removed 4 bases from V and 0 bases from J, with 10 bases in between. This CDR3 has 15 residues. Germline loops: CDR1 MNHEY, CDR2 SVGEGT. DNA of the CDR3: TGTGCCAGCAGTTTCCGACTGTTAGCCAAAAACATTCAGTACTTC. Its translation is CASSFRLLAKNIQYF.

The chain combines TRBV19 with TRBJ1-5; D is unclear. The CDR3 runs 15 residues. Per the germline V gene, CDR1 is LNHDA and CDR2 is SQIVND (reference sequence). Trimming stripped 5 bases from V and 2 bases from J, with 13 bases between. The CDR3 sequence is CASSERGRGNQPQHF. CDR3 DNA sequence: TGTGCCAGTAGTGAGCGGGGTCGGGGCAATCAGCCCCAGCATTTT.

The count of this clone is one. This chain joins TRBV14 and TRBJ1-1; TRBD1 matches 8 bases. This CDR3 is built from 14 residues. V was pared by 2 bases and J by 5 bases, with 4 bases of the junction left unmatched. CDR1 and CDR2 from the germline V gene are SGHDN and FVKESK. CDR3 sequence reads: CASSQTGGRTEAFF. The CDR3 bases are TGTGCCAGCAGCCAAACAGGGGGAAGGACTGAAGCTTTCTTT.

V is TRBV7-3 and J is TRBJ1-1, with D perhaps matching TRBD1 (6 bases). The CDR3 has 13 residues. Germline loops: CDR1 SGHTA, CDR2 FQGTGA. Trimming left V 3 bases short and J 1 base short, with 6 bases between. The CDR3 sequence: CASSLTGNTEAFF. The DNA for the CDR3 is TGTGCCAGCAGCTTGACAGGGAACACTGAAGCTTTCTTT.

This rearrangement joins TRBV3-1 (or the pseudogene TRBV3-2) to TRBJ2-7, with D possibly matching TRBD1 (6 bases). The germline CDR1 and CDR2 sequences are LGHDT and YNNKEL (reference sequence). The V gene lost 7 bases and the J gene lost 5 bases, with 18 bases spanning the gap. This CDR3 is 14 amino acids long. The CDR3 sequence: CASTPSGAWDEQYF. CDR3 coding DNA: TGTGCCAGCACCCCTTCAGGGGCTTGGGACGAGCAGTACTTC.

This chain uses TRBV6-1 with TRBJ1-3, with D possibly matching TRBD1 (5 bases). V was shortened by 3 bases and J by 3 bases, with 12 bases between the two germline ends. The CDR3 length is 15 residues. Germline CDR1 and CDR2: MNHNS and SASEGT. The CDR3 region has the DNA TGTGCCAGCAGTGAGGTTGGGGGGAATGGAAACACCATATATTTT. This translates into CASSEVGGNGNTIYF.

This clone was recorded a few times. V usage is TRBV24-1 and J usage is TRBJ2-2; 9 bases are a match to TRBD2. In germline, CDR1 is KGHDR, CDR2 SFDVKD. V lost 7 bases to trimming and J lost 6 bases; unmatched junction nucleotides: 5. The CDR3 is 14 amino acids. DNA of the CDR3: TGTGCCACCAGGGTAGCGGGAGAGGCCGGGGAGCTGTTTTTT. Translation gives CATRVAGEAGELFF.

This clone was recorded once. The rearrangement joins TRBV19 to TRBJ2-7; 12 bases agree with TRBD2. CDR1 and CDR2 (germline): LNHDA, SQIVND (reference sequence). V shed 3 bases and J 7 bases; nucleotides not matched to a gene: 7. The CDR3 spans 15 residues. The CDR3 bases are TGTGCCAGTAGTATCCTAGCGGGAGGGCCGGGTGAGCAGTACTTC. Translated, it gives CASSILAGGPGEQYF.

This clone occurred once. The chain employs TRBV25-1 and TRBJ2-1, with 9 bases lining up with TRBD1. The CDR3 consists of 16 residues. The germline gives CDR1 MGHDK, CDR2 SYGVNS. The J segment lost 3 bases and the V segment lost 2 bases, leaving 5 bases of the junction unmatched. CDR3 in DNA: TGTGCCAGCAGTGAACTCGGGACAGGGAACTACAATGAGCAGTTCTTC. Translation: CASSELGTGNYNEQFF.

The CDR3 reads CASSYSQGNIQYF. As DNA, the CDR3 is TGTGCCAGCAGTTATAGCCAGGGAAACATTCAGTACTTC. The rearrangement joins TRBV6-2 or TRBV6-3 to TRBJ2-4; tentative D call: TRBD1 (5 bases). CDR3 length: 13 amino acids. In germline, CDR1 is MNHEY, CDR2 SVGEGT. V lost 3 bases to trimming and J lost 6 bases, with 9 bases between them.

This chain connects TRBV5-4 to TRBJ1-4; D is possibly TRBD1 (6 bases). CDR3 length: 15 residues. The V gene lost 4 bases and the J gene lost 6 bases, with 16 bases spanning the gap. Germline values: CDR1 SGHNT, CDR2 YYREEE (reference sequence). Here the CDR3 reads CASSPGVGGDEKLFF. The DNA of the CDR3 is TGTGCCAGCAGCCCCGGAGTTGGGGGCGATGAAAAACTGTTTTTT.

The sample holds a few counts of this clone. The V gene is TRBV6-2 or TRBV6-3, the J gene TRBJ2-3; 7 bases fit TRBD1. The CDR3 contains 16 residues. Germline CDR1 reads MNHEY; CDR2 reads SVGEGT. The junction had 5 bases not matched to a gene; V was cut back by 2 bases and J by 0 bases. CDR3 sequence reads: CASSYQTGTSTDTQYF. The CDR3 coding sequence is TGTGCCAGCAGTTACCAGACAGGGACCAGCACAGATACGCAGTATTTT.

V and J are TRBV29-1 and TRBJ2-2, with a possible D match to TRBD2 (6 bases). The V gene's germline CDR1 is SQVTM and CDR2 ANQGSEA. The V gene lost 1 base and the J gene lost 2 bases, with 8 bases spanning the gap. The CDR3 has 14 residues. The CDR3: CSVEGTTNTGELFF. In DNA, the CDR3 is TGCAGCGTTGAAGGGACTACTAACACCGGGGAGCTGTTTTTT.

This clone was seen a single time. The chain recombines TRBV9 with TRBJ2-3; 9 bases match TRBD2. The CDR3 spans 19 residues. Trimming at V came to 4 bases and at J to 0 bases, leaving 15 bases not matched to a gene. CDR1 SGDLS and CDR2 YYNGEE come from the germline V gene. The CDR3 DNA reads TGTGCCAGCAGCCCCCCGGGGATGGGCGGGAGGGCTAGCACAGATACGCAGTATTTT. Protein: CASSPPGMGGRASTDTQYF.

This rearrangement joins TRBV28 to TRBJ1-5; 10 positions match TRBD1. The germline CDR1 and CDR2 sequences are MDHEN and SYDVKM. The CDR3 extends over 16 amino acids. V was pared by 6 bases and J by 5 bases, with 10 bases of the junction left unmatched. CDR3 nucleotides: TGTGCCAGCAGACAATCCCCGGGACAGGGGTATCAGCCCCAGCATTTT. Amino acid sequence: CASRQSPGQGYQPQHF.

The chain links TRBV15 to TRBJ2-7, with a possible D match to TRBD2 (6 bases). This CDR3 region has 14 residues. V gave up 0 bases and J gave up 7 bases, with 13 bases separating them. CDR1 and CDR2 from the germline V gene are LNHNV and YYDKDF (reference sequence). CDR3 loop: CATSRDLGGREQYF. The CDR3 coding sequence is TGTGCCACCAGCAGAGATCTTGGGGGGAGGGAGCAGTACTTC.

This clone was found a few times. V gene TRBV30 combines with J gene TRBJ1-1, with 10 bases matching TRBD1. This CDR3 has 14 residues. CDR1 and CDR2 from the germline V gene are GTSNPN and SVGIG (reference sequence). The V segment lost 2 bases and the J segment 7 bases; nucleotides outside the gene matches: 7. The CDR3 DNA reads TGTGCCTGGAGTCCGACAGGGGGCGGGAGTGAAGCTTTCTTT. This encodes CAWSPTGGGSEAFF. Using reference TRBV30 and TRBJ1-1 for the parts outside the CDR3, the full variable domain is SQTIHQWPATLVQPVGSPLSLECTVEGTSNPNLYWYRQAAGRGLQLLFYSVGIGQISSEVPQNLSASRPQDRQFILSSKKLLLSDSGFYLCAWSPTGGGSEAFFGQGTRLTVV.

The V gene is TRBV4-1, the J gene TRBJ1-1; 7 positions match TRBD1. J was trimmed by 4 bases and V by 5 bases; bases with no gene match: 1. This CDR3 is built from 12 residues. Per germline, CDR1 MGHRA and CDR2 YSYEKL. The CDR3 nucleotides read TGCGCCAGCAGCAGGGGGCCCACTGAAGCTTTCTTT. The encoded protein is CASSRGPTEAFF.

The chain employs TRBV18 and TRBJ2-7; no definite D call. CDR1 and CDR2 from the germline V gene are KGHSH and LQKENI. The CDR3 length is 13 residues. V was clipped by 3 bases and J by 6 bases, with 12 bases between them. The DNA for the CDR3 is TGTGCCAGCTCACCGACTGACGGCGGCGAGCAGTACTTC. Translating it yields CASSPTDGGEQYF.

The CDR3 loop is CASSPLGSNTEAFF. The CDR3 bases are TGTGCCAGCTCACCTCTAGGCAGCAACACTGAAGCTTTCTTT. V usage is TRBV18 and J usage is TRBJ1-1; D gene unclear. CDR1 KGHSH and CDR2 LQKENI come from the germline V gene. This CDR3 is 14 amino acids long. Trimming stripped 3 bases from V and 2 bases from J, with 10 bases between.

CDR3 in DNA: TGTGCCAGCAGCGTAGGACAGGGACCCCTCTATGGCTACACCTTC. The encoded protein is CASSVGQGPLYGYTF. The chain recombines TRBV9 with TRBJ1-2; 7 bases fit TRBD1. V shed 0 bases, J shed 4 bases, and the junction held 6 bases outside the gene matches. This CDR3 has 15 residues. Germline V gene data show CDR1 as SGDLS and CDR2 as YYNGEE.

The chain recombines TRBV24-1 with TRBJ2-1; 10 nucleotides line up with TRBD2. The germline V gene has CDR1 KGHDR and CDR2 SFDVKD. This CDR3 is 16 amino acids long. V dropped 1 base and J dropped 8; count of bases not matched to a gene: 7. CDR3 in amino acids: CATSDFASGRTDEQFF. DNA for the CDR3: TGTGCCACCAGTGATTTCGCTAGCGGGAGAACGGATGAGCAGTTCTTC.

The rearrangement joins TRBV7-3 to TRBJ2-7, with 12 nucleotides matching TRBD2. Germline V gene sequence: CDR1 SGHTA, CDR2 FQGTGA. The CDR3 sequence is 14 residues long. Trimming took 3 bases from V and 6 from J; bases not matched to a gene: 3. The CDR3 spells CASSLTSGSTEQYF. CDR3 nucleotide sequence: TGTGCCAGCAGCTTGACTAGCGGGAGCACCGAGCAGTACTTC. Together with reference TRBV7-3 and TRBJ2-7, the CDR3 gives the full variable domain: GAGVSQTPSNKVTEKGKYVELRCDPISGHTALYWYRQSLGQGPEFLIYFQGTGAADDSGLPNDRFFAVRPEGSVSTLKIQRTERGDSAVYLCASSLTSGSTEQYFGPGTRLTVT.